Listed here are 29 T cell receptor beta chains from one sample, sequenced in a study of blood T cell repertoires in COVID-19. Clones were read by immunoSEQ multiplex PCR, and TCRdb kept only the in-frame ones, dropping some. The sample has nearly 350,000 clones, 91% seen once. The sequenced material came from peripheral blood. These receptors were collected from a woman aged 18-29 years who had recovered from COVID-19.

The rearrangement joins TRBV7-8 to TRBJ1-1; D is uncertain. V gave up 3 bases and J gave up 1 base, with 6 bases separating them. Germline CDR1 is SGHVS and CDR2 is FQNEAQ. This CDR3 spans 13 amino acids. DNA of the CDR3: TGTGCCAGCAGCTTCACAGAGAACACTGAAGCTTTCTTT. The encoded protein is CASSFTENTEAFF.

The chain combines TRBV5-1 with TRBJ2-7, with D perhaps TRBD1 (5 bases). Trimming cost V 4 bases and J 6 bases, with 11 bases left between them. This CDR3 region has 12 residues. Germline CDR1 is SGHRS and CDR2 is YFSETQ. The CDR3 coding sequence is TGCGCCAGCAGCGGCAGGGATGGCGAGCAGTACGTC. Residues: CASSGRDGEQYV.

The rearrangement links TRBV19 to TRBJ2-2, with 8 bases matching TRBD2. Germline values: CDR1 LNHDA, CDR2 SQIVND (reference sequence). The CDR3 length is 13 residues. The trim removed 9 bases at V and 6 bases at J, leaving 6 bases unmatched. CDR3 in amino acids: CARGLDSAGELFF. The CDR3 bases are TGTGCCAGGGGACTAGATAGTGCCGGGGAGCTGTTTTTT.

V usage is TRBV9 and J usage is TRBJ2-1; a possible D gene is TRBD2 (8 bases). The CDR3 extends over 17 amino acids. The germline V and J ends were trimmed by 4 bases and 9 bases, with 26 bases remaining between them. Germline lookup yields CDR1 SGDLS and CDR2 YYNGEE. The DNA for the CDR3 is TGTGCCAGCAGCACCACTAGCGGAGCCTGGGCAGGGGGTGAGCAGTTCTTC. This sequence encodes CASSTTSGAWAGGEQFF.

The chain employs TRBV10-1 and TRBJ1-1, with D possibly TRBD1 on 5 matching bases. Trimming shortened V by 2 bases and J by 4 bases, and 8 bases separated the two germline ends. Germline lookup yields CDR1 WNHNN and CDR2 SYGVQD (reference sequence). There are 13 residues in the CDR3. The CDR3 coding sequence is TGCGCCAGCAGTGAGAAGGGGTCCACTGAAGCTTTCTTT. This codes for CASSEKGSTEAFF.

This chain links TRBV24-1 with TRBJ2-1, with 7 bases that match TRBD1. This CDR3 comprises 14 residues. Trimming cost V 4 bases and J 8 bases; bases outside gene matches: 7. Germline CDR1 is KGHDR and CDR2 is SFDVKD. CDR3 DNA: TGTGCCACCAGTGAGAGGGGGCGCCTGGATGAGCAGTTCTTC. It yields the protein CATSERGRLDEQFF.

The V and J genes are TRBV4-3 and TRBJ1-1, with D hard to call. Germline V gives CDR1 LGHNA, CDR2 YSLEER. The CDR3 extends over 19 amino acids. V gave up 5 bases and J gave up 10 bases, with 35 bases separating them. DNA of the CDR3: TGCGCCAGCAGCACGAACAATCGAGCGGACGACGGCAAGATAGGAGGAGCTTTCTTT. This codes for CASSTNNRADDGKIGGAFF.

V is TRBV12-3 or TRBV12-4 and J is TRBJ1-1; TRBD1 is a possible D gene (6 bases). This CDR3 region has 13 residues. V shed 3 bases and J shed 4 bases, with 9 bases lying between them. For the CDR3, the DNA is TGTGCCAGCAGTTTCCAGGGGCTCACTGAAGCTTTCTTT. Residues: CASSFQGLTEAFF.

With regard to this clone: Other DNA sequences in this specimen translate into the identical CDR3. The rearrangement uses TRBV7-2 and TRBJ1-5, with D possibly matching TRBD1 (6 bases). Germline V gives CDR1 SGHTA, CDR2 FQGNSA. V lost 5 bases, J lost 2 bases, and 10 bases lay in between. CDR3 length: 14 residues. The CDR3 is CASSLRQGNQPQHF. The CDR3, as DNA: TGTGCCAGCAGCCTTAGACAGGGCAATCAGCCCCAGCATTTT.

The V and J genes are TRBV3-1 (or the pseudogene TRBV3-2) and TRBJ1-1; D is uncertain. Trimming left V 0 bases short and J 10 bases short, with 12 bases between. This CDR3 spans 13 amino acids. The germline V gene has CDR1 LGHDT and CDR2 YNNKEL (reference sequence). The CDR3 DNA follows: TGTGCCAGCAGCCAAGATATGAGGGTCGGAGCTTTCTTT. Protein: CASSQDMRVGAFF.

The V and J genes are TRBV27 and TRBJ1-1; tentatively, D is TRBD1 (5 bases). Germline V gives CDR1 MNHEY, CDR2 SMNVEV (reference sequence). The CDR3 length is 13 residues. The V gene lost 9 bases and the J gene lost 5 bases, with 16 bases spanning the gap. CDR3 DNA: TGTGCCAGTCGCCCGGCGGGGGGGACTGAAGCTTTCTTT. Amino acid sequence: CASRPAGGTEAFF.

The chain joins TRBV9 to TRBJ1-1; the match to TRBD1 covers 7 bases. Looked up from germline, CDR1 is SGDLS and CDR2 is YYNGEE. This CDR3 is built from 13 residues. V shed 4 bases, J shed 5 bases, and the junction held 5 bases outside the gene matches. The CDR3 sequence: CASSPGTATEAFF. Here the CDR3 DNA reads TGTGCCAGCAGCCCGGGGACAGCTACTGAAGCTTTCTTT.

The chain couples TRBV6-5 to TRBJ1-6; the D is unclear. V lost 4 bases and J lost 10, with 14 bases in between. The CDR3 loop spans 14 amino acids. From germline, CDR1 is MNHEY and CDR2 SVGAGI. CDR3 DNA sequence: TGTGCCAGCAGTTTAAGGAGGGTCGGATCACCCCTCCACTTT. Translation gives CASSLRRVGSPLHF.

The chain is built from TRBV9 and TRBJ2-3; 13 bases are shared with TRBD2. This CDR3 has 16 residues. V shed 7 bases and J 1 base; nucleotides not matched to a gene: 6. CDR1 SGDLS and CDR2 YYNGEE come from the germline V gene. CDR3 DNA sequence: TGTGCCAGCGGAGCGGGACTAGCGGGGCGCACAGATACGCAGTATTTT. This codes for CASGAGLAGRTDTQYF.

V is TRBV7-8 and J is TRBJ1-1; 7 positions match TRBD1. This CDR3 is 15 amino acids long. The junction had 9 bases not matched to a gene; V was cut back by 8 bases and J by 0 bases. The V gene's germline CDR1 is SGHVS and CDR2 FQNEAQ. The CDR3 region is CASARDSFLNTEAFF. As DNA, the CDR3 is TGTGCCAGCGCCAGGGACAGCTTTTTGAACACTGAAGCTTTCTTT.

The J gene is TRBJ2-2, the V gene TRBV4-3, with 9 bases lining up with TRBD2. The V gene end was trimmed by 4 bases and the J gene end by 0 bases; junction bases not matched to a gene: 3. Germline CDR1 LGHNA, CDR2 YSLEER. The CDR3 is 16 residues long. The CDR3 loop is CASSRPSGTNTGELFF. The DNA of the CDR3 is TGCGCCAGCAGCCGTCCTAGCGGGACGAACACCGGGGAGCTGTTTTTT.

The V call is TRBV6-5, the J call TRBJ2-1; D remains ambiguous. The V end lost 6 bases, the J end lost 2 bases, and 8 bases lay between the germline ends. Germline V lookup: CDR1 MNHEY, CDR2 SVGAGI. The CDR3 loop spans 13 amino acids. CDR3 sequence reads: CASRYDTYNEQFF. The CDR3, as DNA: TGTGCCAGCAGGTACGACACCTACAATGAGCAGTTCTTC.

The chain is built from TRBV10-3 and TRBJ1-2; 8 positions agree with TRBD1. Germline CDR1 is ENHRY and CDR2 is SYGVKD. J gave up 0 bases and V 10 bases, and 7 bases lay outside the gene matches. This CDR3 is 14 amino acids long. As DNA, the CDR3 is TGTGCCACCTGGGACAGGTTAGCTAACTATGGCTACACCTTC. Residues: CATWDRLANYGYTF.

The chain links TRBV24-1 to TRBJ1-2; D gene uncertain. Germline CDR1 and CDR2: KGHDR and SFDVKD. CDR3 length: 13 amino acids. The V gene lost 3 bases and the J gene lost 9 bases, with 13 bases spanning the gap. CDR3: CATSDRAGLRYTF. In DNA form, the CDR3 reads TGTGCCACCAGTGATAGGGCGGGGTTGCGCTACACCTTC.

This chain joins TRBV7-9 and TRBJ2-1, with a weak D call TRBD1 (6 bases). The CDR3 loop spans 14 amino acids. Germline loops: CDR1 SEHNR, CDR2 FQNEAQ (reference sequence). Between the trimmed V and J ends, which lost 5 bases and 14 bases, there was a span of 22 bases. The CDR3 DNA reads as TGTGCCAGCAGCCCCCCCGACAGGACGGGTCAGGAGTTCTTC. Its translation is CASSPPDRTGQEFF.

Turning to this clone: Other nucleotide sequences from this sample produce the same CDR3. The chain combines TRBV7-9 with TRBJ2-3; a weak D match, TRBD1 (6 bases). V dropped 3 bases and J dropped 3 bases, with 7 bases sitting between them. Germline-derived CDR1 and CDR2 are SEHNR and FQNEAQ (reference sequence). The CDR3 is 13 residues long. The CDR3: CASSLQGTDTQYF. CDR3 DNA sequence: TGTGCCAGCAGCTTGCAGGGGACAGATACGCAGTATTTT.

The J gene is TRBJ2-2, the V gene TRBV5-1, with 7 bases aligning to TRBD1. The CDR3 runs 19 residues. V lost 4 bases and J lost 5; bases outside the gene matches: 20. CDR1 is SGHRS, CDR2 YFSETQ, per germline. The CDR3 reads CASSRPGQSFPGRTGELFF. DNA for the CDR3: TGCGCCAGCAGCAGACCGGGACAGAGCTTCCCAGGAAGGACCGGGGAGCTGTTTTTT. Full variable domain (remainder filled in from reference TRBV5-1 and TRBJ2-2): KAGVTQTPRYLIKTRGQQVTLSCSPISGHRSVSWYQQTPGQGLQFLFEYFSETQRNKGNFPGRFSGRQFSNSRSEMNVSTLELGDSALYLCASSRPGQSFPGRTGELFFGEGSRLTVL.

The gene calls are TRBV10-3 and TRBJ1-2, with 11 positions matching TRBD1. J was trimmed by 8 bases and V by 3 bases; bases with no gene match: 5. CDR1 is ENHRY, CDR2 SYGVKD, per germline. This CDR3 has 14 amino acids. The CDR3 spells CAISEGTGGFGYTF. CDR3 DNA: TGTGCCATCAGTGAAGGGACAGGGGGATTCGGCTACACCTTC.

The V gene is TRBV28, the J gene TRBJ1-5, with D perhaps matching TRBD1 (6 bases). The V and J ends lost 5 bases and 3 bases respectively, with 14 bases between them. The germline CDR1 and CDR2 sequences are MDHEN and SYDVKM. This CDR3 is built from 15 residues. The CDR3 here is CASSTYRVSNQPQHF. The CDR3 nucleotides are TGTGCCAGCAGTACCTACAGGGTTTCCAATCAGCCCCAGCATTTT.

The rearrangement uses TRBV7-9 and TRBJ2-7; the match to TRBD2 covers 8 bases. The CDR3 totals 15 residues. With 6 bases clipped from V and 2 bases from J, the junction kept 9 bases outside the gene matches. CDR1 and CDR2 (germline): SEHNR, FQNEAQ (reference sequence). The CDR3 loop is CASSKPGLGTYEQYV. The CDR3 DNA reads as TGTGCCAGCAGTAAACCGGGACTAGGGACCTACGAGCAGTACGTC.

The chain has TRBV4-1 and TRBJ1-4, with TRBD1 identical over 10 bases. Trimming took 5 bases from V and 7 from J; bases not matched to a gene: 4. CDR1 and CDR2 from the germline V gene are MGHRA and YSYEKL. The CDR3 is made up of 14 amino acids. The CDR3 DNA reads TGCGCCAGCAGCTCCCGGACAGGGGGTGAAAAACTGTTTTTT. Its protein is CASSSRTGGEKLFF.

The chain employs TRBV29-1 and TRBJ2-2, with a tentative D call TRBD1 (6 bases). The CDR3 extends over 12 amino acids. Trimming stripped 7 bases from V and 4 bases from J, with 10 bases between. CDR1 and CDR2 from the germline V gene are SQVTM and ANQGSEA. The CDR3 reads CSALGGTGELFF. The CDR3 bases are TGCAGCGCCCTAGGGGGCACCGGGGAGCTGTTTTTT.

The J gene is TRBJ2-5, the V gene TRBV5-5, with 10 bases lining up with TRBD2. J gave up 2 bases and V 2 bases, and 3 bases lay outside the gene matches. This CDR3 is 15 amino acids long. The germline CDR1 and CDR2 sequences are SGHKS and YYEKEE (reference sequence). CDR3 loop: CASSFGLADQETQYF. CDR3 nucleotide sequence: TGTGCCAGCAGCTTTGGACTAGCGGATCAAGAGACCCAGTACTTC.

This chain links TRBV14 with TRBJ1-1, with 7 nucleotides matching TRBD1. V shed 4 bases, J shed 6 bases, and the junction held 5 bases outside the gene matches. The CDR3 spans 13 residues. CDR1 SGHDN and CDR2 FVKESK come from the germline V gene. The CDR3 sequence is CASSLRQGSEAFF. CDR3 nucleotides: TGTGCCAGCAGCCTTCGACAGGGCTCTGAAGCTTTCTTT.